One and the same sample provided the 30 T cell receptor beta chains below, sequenced in a study of regulatory T cells in long-lasting Graves disease (dated by TCRdb to the early 2020s). Library preparation employed multiplex PCR. Sequencing used an Illumina HiSeq 4000. iRepertoire HTBI primers and Arm-PCR amplification of CDR3 regions were used to construct TCR beta libraries. TCRdb ran its own pipeline on the public reads, namely fastp trimming at Q25 and MiXCR clone calling, and kept in-frame beta chains. Identical CDR3 proteins give one entry, which carries the most common genes and DNA. The table for this sample lists 390,000 or so distinct CDR3 sequences; 12% of them were counted only once. Of the sample, approximately 20% is held by the ten largest clones. The time point tag for this specimen amounts to: newly diagnosed GD, antithyroid drugs for less than 3 months. For both TCR sequencing and RNA sequencing, RNA was extracted from PBMCs in TRIzol.

The data also belong to a second study, concerning T cells in Graves' hyperthyroidism and ophthalmopathy.

The source material was peripheral blood mononuclear cells (PBMCs), sampled at new diagnosis, from a patient treated with antithyroid drugs. These receptors originate from a woman between 18 and 29 years old with Graves disease. Donor details come from another sample of the same person, matched by shared clones.

Many counts were recorded for this clonotype. This chain joins TRBV12-3 or TRBV12-4 and TRBJ2-5, with D tentatively TRBD2 (5 bases). CDR3 size: 13 residues. The V gene lost 5 bases and the J gene lost 2 bases, with 9 bases spanning the gap. CDR3 DNA sequence: TGTGCCAGCAGTCAGACGGGACAAGAGACCCAGTACTTC. It yields the protein CASSQTGQETQYF.

This clonotype was detected a few times. A much bigger clone sits one base away, suggesting this may be a read error. The gene calls are TRBV28 and TRBJ2-1, with 7 bases fitting TRBD1. The CDR3 totals 13 residues. Germline V gene sequence: CDR1 MDHEN, CDR2 SYDVKM. CDR3 coding DNA: TGTGCCAGCCTAATGGGACAGTCCAATGGGCAGTCCTTC. As protein: CASLMGQSNGQSF. The variable domain in full, with the rest retrieved from reference TRBV28 and TRBJ2-1, is DVKVTQSSRYLVKRTGEKVFLECVQDMDHENMFWYRQDPGLGLRLIYFSYDVKMKEKGDIPEGYSVSREKKERFSLILESASTNQTSMYLCASLMGQSNGQSFGPGTRLTVL.

This clonotype was seen more than once but under ten times. The CDR3, as DNA: TGTGCCAGCAGCTTTAGGACCGGGACTACCAGGGTCAATGAGCAGTTCTTC. Translating it yields CASSFRTGTTRVNEQFF. The chain has TRBV7-6 and TRBJ2-1; 7 bases align to TRBD2. Germline V CDR1 and CDR2: SGHVS, FNYEAQ. CDR3 length equals 17 residues. J gave up 6 bases and V 3 bases, and 14 bases lay outside the gene matches.

This clonotype has a count of ten or more. V usage is TRBV7-9 and J usage is TRBJ2-2; D is ambiguous. Trimming left V 6 bases short and J 1 base short, with 9 bases between. CDR1 is SEHNR, CDR2 FQNEAQ, per germline (reference sequence). This CDR3 spans 14 amino acids. The CDR3 sequence is CASRLMVNTGELFF. In nucleotides, the CDR3 is TGTGCCAGCAGGCTCATGGTGAACACCGGGGAGCTGTTTTTT.

The sample holds a few counts of this clonotype. The chain carries TRBV4-1 and TRBJ2-7; 10 nucleotides line up with TRBD2. Germline CDR1 reads MGHRA; CDR2 reads YSYEKL. Trimming at V came to 1 base and at J to 6 bases, leaving 9 bases not matched to a gene. The CDR3 spans 16 residues. DNA for the CDR3: TGCGCCAGCAGCCAAGTCGGGCTAGCGGGAGAGGGCGAGCAGTACTTC. Translation gives CASSQVGLAGEGEQYF.

This clonotype has at least ten counts. The chain is built from TRBV11-2 and TRBJ2-5, with TRBD1 matching over 7 bases. The trim removed 4 bases at V and 1 base at J, leaving 6 bases unmatched. Looked up from germline, CDR1 is SGHAT and CDR2 is FQNNGV. The CDR3 totals 15 residues. The CDR3 nucleotides read TGTGCCAGCAGCTCGGGCGACAGGGTCCAAGAGACCCAGTACTTC. Translating gives CASSSGDRVQETQYF.

Many counts were recorded for this clonotype. This sequence joins TRBV25-1 and TRBJ2-5; tentative D call: TRBD1 (6 bases). Germline CDR1 and CDR2: MGHDK and SYGVNS. Trimming took off 0 bases at V and 1 base at J, with 9 bases between the two ends. The CDR3 contains 15 residues. CDR3 sequence reads: CASSEYQGPQETQYF. Written as DNA, the CDR3 is TGTGCCAGCAGTGAATACCAGGGGCCCCAAGAGACCCAGTACTTC.

For this clonotype: This could be a read error, since a much larger clone is one nucleotide away. The CDR3 loop is CASCPYNGLDTQYF. CDR3 DNA sequence: TGTGCCAGCTGTCCCTACAACGGACTTGATACGCAGTATTTT. V and J are TRBV7-2 and TRBJ2-3; weak D call: TRBD2 (5 bases). CDR3 length equals 14 residues. Trimming took off 8 bases at V and 6 bases at J, with 18 bases between the two ends. The germline CDR1 and CDR2 sequences are SGHTA and FQGNSA.

This clonotype was detected a few times. V and J are TRBV27 and TRBJ1-2; 8 bases line up with TRBD1. The V and J ends lost 5 bases and 2 bases, in that order; junction bases with no gene match: 4. The CDR3 covers 14 residues. CDR1 and CDR2 (germline): MNHEY, SMNVEV (reference sequence). The CDR3 DNA reads TGTGCCAGCAGTCGTGGGACAGGAAACTATGGCTACACCTTC. This sequence encodes CASSRGTGNYGYTF.

The sample holds many counts of this clonotype. The chain recombines TRBV3-1 with TRBJ2-7; TRBD1 agrees at 12 bases. J lost 8 bases, V lost 1 base, and 9 bases had no gene match. Germline CDR1 is LGHDT and CDR2 is YNNKEL (reference sequence). The CDR3 consists of 16 residues. The CDR3 reads CASSQGTGTGGLKQYF. The CDR3 bases are TGTGCCAGCAGCCAAGGCACCGGGACAGGGGGCTTGAAGCAGTACTTC.

This clonotype was recorded many times. This chain joins TRBV28 and TRBJ2-1; D not resolved. This CDR3 contains 15 residues. Trimming left V 7 bases short and J 3 bases short, with 16 bases between. In germline, CDR1 is MDHEN, CDR2 SYDVKM. The CDR3 sequence: CASTPDLPYYNEQFF. In DNA, the CDR3 is TGTGCCAGCACCCCGGACCTCCCTTACTACAATGAGCAGTTCTTC.

This clonotype was detected only a few times. The V gene is TRBV29-1, the J gene TRBJ2-7, with D possibly being TRBD1 or TRBD2 (5 bases each). Between the trimmed V and J ends, which lost 4 bases and 4 bases, there was a span of 14 bases. The germline V gene encodes CDR1 SQVTM and CDR2 ANQGSEA. The CDR3 has 13 residues. This chain's CDR3 is CSVGDRGIYEQYF. As DNA, the CDR3 is TGCAGCGTTGGGGACCGAGGGATATACGAGCAGTACTTC.

The J gene is TRBJ2-1, the V gene TRBV30; TRBD2 aligns across 13 bases. The length of the CDR3 is 15 residues. J gave up 8 bases and V 5 bases, and 9 bases lay outside the gene matches. Germline CDR1 reads GTSNPN; CDR2 reads SVGIG (reference sequence). The DNA for the CDR3 is TGTGCCTGGGAACCGGGACTAGCGGGATCGGATGAGCAGTTCTTC. Encoded protein: CAWEPGLAGSDEQFF.

This clonotype was detected a few times. This sequence joins TRBV4-2 and TRBJ2-5; TRBD1 matches at 9 bases. The CDR3 runs 18 residues. The germline CDR1 and CDR2 sequences are LGHNA and YNFKEQ. Unmatched junction bases numbered 14, after V lost 5 bases and J lost 1 base. The CDR3 DNA reads TGTGCCAGCAGCACCCGGAACAGGGGGCCTCAAGTCCAAGAGACCCAGTACTTC. Translated, it gives CASSTRNRGPQVQETQYF.

This clonotype came up many times. This chain uses TRBV20-1 with TRBJ1-1; D ambiguous. V gave up 1 base and J gave up 1 base, with 16 bases separating them. CDR1 is DFQATT and CDR2 is SNEGSKA in the germline V gene (reference sequence). CDR3 length: 16 residues. CDR3 nucleotide sequence: TGCAGTGCTAGAGGGTATAAGAACAGACCGAACACTGAAGCTTTCTTT. It specifies CSARGYKNRPNTEAFF.

This clonotype was observed many times. The chain combines TRBV20-1 with TRBJ1-2; no clear D gene. V lost 5 bases and J 3 bases, leaving 13 bases between the germline ends. The germline CDR1 and CDR2 sequences are DFQATT and SNEGSKA (reference sequence). The CDR3 spans 13 residues. CDR3 region: CSAPAEVDYGYTF. The CDR3, as DNA: TGCAGTGCTCCCGCGGAGGTGGACTATGGCTACACCTTC.

In its sample, this clonotype was seen many times. This chain connects TRBV28 to TRBJ2-2; D possibly corresponds to TRBD1 (5 bases). In germline, CDR1 is MDHEN, CDR2 SYDVKM. The CDR3 has 15 amino acids. The ends were cut back, 7 bases at V and 4 bases at J, with 16 bases in the middle. In DNA form, the CDR3 reads TGTGCCAGCACCGATGGGGCTTCTAGCACCGGGGAGCTGTTTTTT. This codes for CASTDGASSTGELFF. Together with reference TRBV28 and TRBJ2-2, the CDR3 gives the full variable domain: DVKVTQSSRYLVKRTGEKVFLECVQDMDHENMFWYRQDPGLGLRLIYFSYDVKMKEKGDIPEGYSVSREKKERFSLILESASTNQTSMYLCASTDGASSTGELFFGEGSRLTVL.

This clonotype was seen repeatedly, ten times or more. The chain employs TRBV6-1 and TRBJ2-5, with D possibly being TRBD1 or TRBD2 (6 bases each). Germline CDR1 reads MNHNS; CDR2 reads SASEGT. This CDR3 contains 17 residues. V lost 6 bases and J lost 4, with 24 bases in between. The CDR3 coding sequence is TGTGCCAGCAGACGCCTCCGGGACGGCAGGGGAGGAGAGACCCAGTACTTC. Its protein is CASRRLRDGRGGETQYF.

On this clonotype: This could be a read error, since a much larger clone is one nucleotide away. The chain has TRBV18 and TRBJ1-5; D is possibly TRBD1 (6 bases). Germline V gene sequence: CDR1 KGHSH, CDR2 LQKENI. V gave up 7 bases and J gave up 5 bases, with 12 bases separating them. The CDR3 contains 13 residues. For the CDR3, the DNA is TGTGCCAGCTTGGAGGACAGTGATCAGCCCCAGCATTTT. Its protein is CASLEDSDQPQHF. The full variable domain, in which reference TRBV18 and TRBJ1-5 provide the parts outside the CDR3, is NAGVMQNPRHLVRRRGQEARLRCSPMKGHSHVYWYRQLPEEGLKFMVYLQKENIIDESGMPKERFSAEFPKEGPSILRIQQVVRGDSAAYFCASLEDSDQPQHFGDGTRLSIL.

This clonotype was observed many times. The chain links TRBV15 to TRBJ2-1, with D tentatively TRBD2 (6 bases). This CDR3 is 12 amino acids long. Deletions cut 9 bases from V and 9 bases from J, with 15 bases between. The germline V gene has CDR1 LNHNV and CDR2 YYDKDF (reference sequence). The CDR3: CATRAGTGEQFF. The CDR3 DNA is TGTGCCACTCGGGCCGGGACTGGTGAGCAGTTCTTC.

The sample holds many counts of this clonotype. The chain uses TRBV19 and TRBJ1-4; D remains unclear. V gave up 5 bases and J gave up 3 bases, with 16 bases separating them. This CDR3 has 16 residues. Germline V gene sequence: CDR1 LNHDA, CDR2 SQIVND (reference sequence). This chain's CDR3 is CASSPPFGSPNEKLFF. For the CDR3, the DNA is TGTGCCAGTAGTCCCCCATTTGGGTCGCCTAATGAAAAACTGTTTTTT.

This chain connects TRBV6-2 or TRBV6-3 to TRBJ2-2; 7 bases agree with TRBD1. The junction had 9 bases not matched to a gene; V was cut back by 0 bases and J by 2 bases. The V gene's germline CDR1 is MNHEY and CDR2 SVGEGT. The CDR3 is made up of 18 amino acids. The chain's CDR3 is CASSYSRYGQVNTGELFF. The CDR3 DNA reads TGTGCCAGCAGTTACTCGAGATATGGACAGGTTAACACCGGGGAGCTGTTTTTT.

The chain links TRBV4-3 to TRBJ2-1, with 7 positions matching TRBD1. Germline V lookup: CDR1 LGHNA, CDR2 YSLEER. V gave up 6 bases and J gave up 7 bases; unmatched junction bases: 15. The CDR3 runs 16 residues. The CDR3 sequence: CASSYASGGTWNEQFF. The CDR3 DNA sequence: TGCGCCAGCAGTTACGCGTCAGGGGGTACCTGGAATGAGCAGTTCTTC.

The sample holds many counts of this clonotype. DNA for the CDR3: TGTGCCAGCAGTTACAAACCCGGCCGCGACCTTAAAACCCGGGGGCTGTTTTTT. Residues: CASSYKPGRDLKTRGLFF. V gene TRBV6-5 combines with J gene TRBJ2-2; D might be TRBD2 (5 bases). The CDR3 consists of 18 residues. The germline CDR1 and CDR2 sequences are MNHEY and SVGAGI. V was shortened by 2 bases and J by 13 bases, with 29 bases between the two germline ends.

This chain joins TRBV29-1 and TRBJ1-5; D not certain. The CDR3 is 13 amino acids. CDR1 is SQVTM, CDR2 ANQGSEA, per germline. Trimming removed 3 bases from V and 9 bases from J, with 15 bases in between. CDR3 nucleotides: TGCAGCGTTGATGTAGGGTTCGGGCGGCCCCAGCATTTT. This translates into CSVDVGFGRPQHF.

This chain joins TRBV14 and TRBJ2-3, with D possibly TRBD2 on 6 matching bases. The CDR3 is 17 residues long. V dropped 4 bases and J dropped 4 bases, with 21 bases sitting between them. Germline CDR1 and CDR2: SGHDN and FVKESK. The CDR3 reads CASSLYRDSVGADTQYF. The CDR3 DNA is TGTGCCAGCAGCCTGTACCGGGACTCCGTCGGGGCAGATACGCAGTATTTT.

In its sample, this clonotype was seen a few times. It differs at one base from a far larger clone, so likely a read error. In DNA, the CDR3 is TGTGCCAGCAGCTTGGAGGAGGTCCGGCGGCGGTGGGTCCTGAGCTCCTACAATGAGCAGTCCTTC. It yields the protein CASSLEEVRRRWVLSSYNEQSF. This chain joins TRBV2 and TRBJ2-1, with a possible D match to TRBD2 (5 bases). Per the germline V gene, CDR1 is SNHLY and CDR2 is FYNNEI. The CDR3 contains 22 residues.

The table lists this clonotype with many counts. This sequence joins TRBV6-5 and TRBJ1-2; D unresolved. V dropped 0 bases and J dropped 4 bases, with 6 bases sitting between them. Germline values: CDR1 MNHEY, CDR2 SVGAGI. The CDR3 consists of 13 residues. The CDR3: CASSYSGVYGYTF. CDR3 bases: TGTGCCAGCAGTTACTCCGGGGTCTATGGCTACACCTTC.

In its sample, this clonotype was seen many times. Here the CDR3 DNA reads TGCAGTGCTAGAGTCATGGTAACCGAGCAGTACTTC. This encodes CSARVMVTEQYF. The genes are TRBV20-1 and TRBJ2-7; D is ambiguous. Germline loops: CDR1 DFQATT, CDR2 SNEGSKA (reference sequence). V lost 1 base, J lost 6 bases, and 10 bases lay in between. The CDR3 consists of 12 residues.

The chain couples TRBV6-2 or TRBV6-3 to TRBJ1-1; D is undetermined. Per the germline V gene, CDR1 is MNHEY and CDR2 is SVGEGT. There are 13 residues in the CDR3. V lost 5 bases and J lost 1, with 8 bases in between. The CDR3 nucleotides read TGTGCCAGCAGTCAGACCCCGAACACTGAAGCTTTCTTT. It yields the protein CASSQTPNTEAFF.